This T cell receptor beta chain derives from a study of cytomegalovirus exposure and HLA in healthy donors. Overall study results and limits: Later analysis showed TCR association rates varying by HLA locus, highest for DRB1 and lowest for HLA-C. In vitro data verified three CMV-associated chains as specific for CMV antigens. In an earlier analysis, most TCR beta V segments were productive about 87% or about 30% of the time.

Use of 60 Vbeta and 13 Jbeta primers characterized the PCR. Sequencing was performed with immunoSEQ multiplex PCR; in TCRdb, only in-frame clones are kept and a portion is missing. This table has over 110,000 clones, approximately 80% appearing once. Turning to this clone: Antigen unknown.

The clonotype was recovered from a man in his forties or fifties in good health and CMV-seronegative. Sequenced material: PBMCs.

As DNA, the CDR3 is TGCGCCAGCAGCCAAGGCAGATACGCAGATACGCAGTATTTT. Protein: CASSQGRYADTQYF. The V and J genes are TRBV4-3 and TRBJ2-3; D is ambiguous. The CDR3 is 14 amino acids. Germline CDR1 and CDR2: LGHNA and YSLEER. V lost 1 base, J lost 4 bases, and 9 bases lay in between.